This TCR beta chain comes out of a study of cytomegalovirus exposure and HLA in healthy donors. Germline V gene data show CDR1 as SGHRS and CDR2 as YFSETQ. The V end lost 0 bases, the J end lost 1 base, and 6 bases lay between the germline ends. The CDR3 is made up of 14 amino acids. There were likely unrecorded immune exposures, though donors were nominally healthy when sampled. With regard to this clone: Other DNA sequences within the sample encode an identical CDR3.

PCR involved 60 Vbeta and 13 Jbeta primers. The data were produced by immunoSEQ multiplex PCR, yet TCRdb's version contains in-frame clones alone and is incomplete. In the table there are hundreds of thousands of clones, 77% of which are singletons. Material: PBMCs. The TCR originated in a woman in her sixties or seventies in good health and CMV-seropositive. V is TRBV5-1 and J is TRBJ2-3; no clear D. CDR3 nucleotide sequence: TGCGCCAGCAGCTTGGCTCCCGGCACAGATACGCAGTATTTT. This codes for CASSLAPGTDTQYF.